Following are 27 T cell receptor beta chains from one sample sequenced in a study of shared clonotypes between healthy human individuals. The method was immunoSEQ multiplex PCR; TCRdb's version includes in-frame clones alone and lacks a portion of them. The top ten hold under 0.6% of the sample, which has about 1 million clones, approximately 78% seen once. The sequenced sample consisted of memory CD4+ T cells from PBMCs. Subset: CD45RA-negative fraction. Receptor source: a man younger than 35 in good health. Some clones in this sample may be carry-over from other donors' samples.

This clone was counted a single time. This rearrangement joins TRBV4-1 to TRBJ2-4; D is perhaps TRBD1 or TRBD2 (5 bases each). This CDR3 has 15 amino acids. V was trimmed by 0 bases and J by 6 bases, leaving 12 bases between them. From germline, CDR1 is MGHRA and CDR2 YSYEKL. The CDR3 sequence: CASSQDSRDLNIQYF. Here the CDR3 DNA reads TGCGCCAGCAGCCAAGATTCCCGGGACCTAAACATTCAGTACTTC.

As for this clone: Only one base separates this from a far larger clonotype, so it likely reflects a read error. The chain employs TRBV5-5 and TRBJ2-7, with D hard to call. The germline V gene encodes CDR1 SGHKS and CDR2 YYEKEE (reference sequence). The CDR3 runs 11 residues. V dropped 4 bases and J dropped 3 bases, with 5 bases sitting between them. The CDR3 DNA reads TGTGCCAGCAGCAGGGACTACGAGCAGTACTTC. It codes for CASSRDYEQYF.

This chain links TRBV7-3 with TRBJ2-1, with TRBD2 identical over 14 bases. The CDR3 sequence is 19 residues long. J lost 0 bases, V lost 1 base, and 5 bases had no gene match. The V gene's germline CDR1 is SGHTA and CDR2 FQGTGA. In nucleotides, the CDR3 is TGTGCCAGCAGCTTAAGGGGACTAGCGGGAGTGCGCTCCTACAATGAGCAGTTCTTC. Its translation: CASSLRGLAGVRSYNEQFF.

The sample holds many counts of this clone. The identical CDR3 is also encoded by other nucleotide sequences in the sample. The V and J genes are TRBV19 and TRBJ1-1, with TRBD1 as a possible D gene (6 bases). V lost 3 bases and J 1 base, leaving 9 bases between the germline ends. This CDR3 region has 14 residues. CDR1 LNHDA and CDR2 SQIVND come from the germline V gene (reference sequence). The chain's CDR3 is CASSIGQKNTEAFF. CDR3 in DNA: TGTGCCAGTAGTATCGGACAGAAGAACACTGAAGCTTTCTTT.

The chain carries TRBV27 and TRBJ2-7; no definite D call. The CDR3 runs 14 residues. V gave up 2 bases and J gave up 5 bases, with 13 bases separating them. Germline loops: CDR1 MNHEY, CDR2 SMNVEV (reference sequence). The CDR3 reads CASSLHTTAHEQYF. The CDR3 DNA follows: TGTGCCAGCAGTTTACATACTACCGCCCACGAGCAGTACTTC.

The chain joins TRBV5-1 to TRBJ2-4; 9 nucleotides agree with TRBD1. Per germline, CDR1 SGHRS and CDR2 YFSETQ. V was pared by 4 bases and J by 1 base, with 3 bases of the junction left unmatched. This CDR3 contains 15 residues. This chain's CDR3 is CASSTGQGAKNIQYF. CDR3 DNA sequence: TGCGCCAGCAGCACCGGACAGGGGGCCAAAAACATTCAGTACTTC. The variable domain in full, completed from reference TRBV5-1 and TRBJ2-4, reads KAGVTQTPRYLIKTRGQQVTLSCSPISGHRSVSWYQQTPGQGLQFLFEYFSETQRNKGNFPGRFSGRQFSNSRSEMNVSTLELGDSALYLCASSTGQGAKNIQYFGAGTRLSVL.

The CDR3 is CASSYSGSGWQETQYF. The CDR3 nucleotides are TGTGCCAGCAGTTACTCGGGATCAGGGTGGCAAGAGACCCAGTACTTC. V gene TRBV6-5 combines with J gene TRBJ2-5, with D perhaps matching TRBD1 (5 bases). Germline V gene sequence: CDR1 MNHEY, CDR2 SVGAGI. Trimming removed 0 bases at V and 2 bases at J, with 13 bases between. The CDR3 consists of 16 residues.

The J gene is TRBJ2-7, the V gene TRBV20-1; D is ambiguous. Trimming pared 7 bases from V and 2 bases from J, leaving 9 bases between. CDR3 length: 11 amino acids. Germline V lookup: CDR1 DFQATT, CDR2 SNEGSKA (reference sequence). This CDR3 is CSVPRPYEQYF. CDR3 nucleotides: TGCAGTGTTCCGCGGCCCTACGAGCAGTACTTC.

The V and J genes are TRBV7-8 and TRBJ1-5; D is possibly TRBD1 (5 bases). Germline values: CDR1 SGHVS, CDR2 FQNEAQ. The V gene lost 11 bases and the J gene lost 2 bases, with 13 bases spanning the gap. The CDR3 spans 13 residues. The CDR3 here is CASDWGGNQPQHF. CDR3 nucleotide sequence: TGTGCCTCCGACTGGGGGGGCAATCAGCCCCAGCATTTT.

The rearrangement joins TRBV9 to TRBJ1-3, with D unresolved. V was shortened by 2 bases and J by 0 bases, with 6 bases between the two germline ends. Germline lookup yields CDR1 SGDLS and CDR2 YYNGEE. The CDR3 totals 14 residues. CDR3 loop: CASSVAVSGNTIYF. The CDR3 region has the DNA TGTGCCAGCAGCGTGGCGGTCTCTGGAAACACCATATATTTT. Drawing the rest from reference TRBV9 and TRBJ1-3, the complete variable domain is DSGVTQTPKHLITATGQRVTLRCSPRSGDLSVYWYQQSLDQGLQFLIQYYNGEERAKGNILERFSAQQFPDLHSELNLSSLELGDSALYFCASSVAVSGNTIYFGEGSWLTVV.

This clone showed up just once. V is TRBV6-6 and J is TRBJ2-7; D remains ambiguous. Germline V gives CDR1 MNHNY, CDR2 SVGAGI (reference sequence). Trimming pared 2 bases from V and 3 bases from J, leaving 8 bases between. This CDR3 is built from 13 residues. The CDR3 region is CASSYLGSYEQYF. The DNA of the CDR3 is TGTGCCAGCAGTTACCTAGGCAGCTACGAGCAGTACTTC.

The table lists this clone with a few counts. The rearrangement links TRBV2 to TRBJ1-5, with 7 positions matching TRBD1. This CDR3 contains 14 residues. The ends lost 6 bases at V and 6 bases at J; junction bases unmatched: 8. CDR1 and CDR2 (germline): SNHLY, FYNNEI. The CDR3 protein is CASRGQVVGQPQHF. The CDR3 DNA reads as TGTGCCAGCAGAGGACAGGTTGTTGGTCAGCCCCAGCATTTT.

J is TRBJ2-2 and V is TRBV29-1; 11 bases align to TRBD2. CDR3 length: 19 residues. The V gene's germline CDR1 is SQVTM and CDR2 ANQGSEA. Unmatched junction bases numbered 12, after V lost 1 base and J lost 2 bases. The CDR3 protein is CSVEVDWRLAGFNTGELFF. DNA for the CDR3: TGCAGCGTTGAAGTCGACTGGAGACTAGCGGGGTTTAACACCGGGGAGCTGTTTTTT.

This clone was counted a few times. Written as DNA, the CDR3 is TGTGCCAGTACCGCCGCTGGCCCGGTAGTGGCAGATACGCAGTATTTT. Amino acids: CASTAAGPVVADTQYF. The J gene is TRBJ2-3, the V gene TRBV19; D is undetermined. The CDR3 is made up of 16 amino acids. V lost 7 bases and J lost 4, with 21 bases in between. Germline V gene data show CDR1 as LNHDA and CDR2 as SQIVND (reference sequence).

About this clone: Since a far larger clone is one base different, this is likely a read error. The genes are TRBV18 and TRBJ1-1; 10 bases are shared with TRBD1. The germline V gene has CDR1 KGHSH and CDR2 LQKENI. This CDR3 region has 13 residues. The V segment lost 8 bases and the J segment 3 bases; nucleotides outside the gene matches: 3. The CDR3 reads CASRGQGDTEAFF. The CDR3, as DNA: TGTGCCAGCCGAGGACAGGGGGACACTGAAGCTTTCTTT. The whole variable domain, remainder taken from reference TRBV18 and TRBJ1-1, is NAGVMQNPRHLVRRRGQEARLRCSPMKGHSHVYWYRQLPEEGLKFMVYLQKENIIDESGMPKERFSAEFPKEGPSILRIQQVVRGDSAAYFCASRGQGDTEAFFGQGTRLTVV.

This CDR3 is CATSRSLNSVSYEQYF. The CDR3, as DNA: TGTGCCACCAGCAGATCTCTGAACAGCGTCTCCTACGAGCAGTACTTC. This chain connects TRBV15 to TRBJ2-7; no clear D gene. V lost 2 bases to trimming and J lost 0 bases, with 14 bases between them. This CDR3 contains 16 residues. CDR1 and CDR2 (germline): LNHNV, YYDKDF (reference sequence). Filled out from reference TRBV15 and TRBJ2-7, the complete variable domain reads DAMVIQNPRYQVTQFGKPVTLSCSQTLNHNVMYWYQQKSSQAPKLLFHYYDKDFNNEADTPDNFQSRRPNTSFCFLDIRSPGLGDTAMYLCATSRSLNSVSYEQYFGPGTRLTVT.

V usage is TRBV7-9 and J usage is TRBJ1-4; no clear D. Germline CDR1 reads SEHNR; CDR2 reads FQNEAQ (reference sequence). This CDR3 region has 13 residues. The V and J ends lost 4 bases and 4 bases respectively, with 7 bases between them. CDR3 region: CASSSYGNEKLFF. CDR3 bases: TGTGCCAGCAGCTCTTATGGTAATGAAAAACTGTTTTTT.

This chain uses TRBV15 with TRBJ2-3; D might be TRBD2 (5 bases). Looked up from germline, CDR1 is LNHNV and CDR2 is YYDKDF (reference sequence). The CDR3 totals 15 residues. The V and J ends lost 0 bases and 6 bases respectively, with 13 bases between them. CDR3 nucleotide sequence: TGTGCCACCAGCAGAGAGACTCGGGCGGGCGATACGCAGTATTTT. As protein: CATSRETRAGDTQYF.

The V call is TRBV14, the J call TRBJ2-3, with a weak D call TRBD2 (5 bases). The germline V gene has CDR1 SGHDN and CDR2 FVKESK. This CDR3 region has 13 residues. Deletions cut 1 base from V and 4 bases from J, with 6 bases between. CDR3 DNA: TGTGCCAGCAGCCAAGGACTACCAGATACGCAGTATTTT. Its translation: CASSQGLPDTQYF.

This clone came up a few times. Different DNA sequences within this sample yield the same CDR3. DNA for the CDR3: TGCGCCAGCAGCTTGGTTGCAGGGAACTATGGCTACACCTTC. Translating gives CASSLVAGNYGYTF. The rearrangement links TRBV5-1 to TRBJ1-2, with D perhaps TRBD1 (5 bases). Looked up from germline, CDR1 is SGHRS and CDR2 is YFSETQ. Trimming left V 0 bases short and J 2 bases short, with 8 bases between. The CDR3 covers 14 residues. The full variable domain, completed using reference TRBV5-1 and TRBJ1-2, is KAGVTQTPRYLIKTRGQQVTLSCSPISGHRSVSWYQQTPGQGLQFLFEYFSETQRNKGNFPGRFSGRQFSNSRSEMNVSTLELGDSALYLCASSLVAGNYGYTFGSGTRLTVV.

J is TRBJ2-1 and V is TRBV9; D unresolved. The V gene lost 0 bases and the J gene lost 10 bases, with 11 bases spanning the gap. This CDR3 has 13 residues. Germline V gene sequence: CDR1 SGDLS, CDR2 YYNGEE. This CDR3 is CASSVDAIGEQFF. CDR3 sequence (DNA): TGTGCCAGCAGCGTAGACGCGATAGGGGAGCAGTTCTTC.

The chain couples TRBV5-6 to TRBJ2-7; D might be TRBD2 (6 bases). This CDR3 has 15 amino acids. Trimming left V 0 bases short and J 1 base short, with 11 bases between. Germline V lookup: CDR1 SGHDT, CDR2 YYEEEE. CDR3 in amino acids: CASSLVSGGSYEQYF. The DNA for the CDR3 is TGTGCCAGCAGCTTGGTTAGCGGAGGGTCCTACGAGCAGTACTTC.

This chain uses TRBV6-5 with TRBJ1-2; D is uncertain. The CDR3 runs 13 residues. Germline-derived CDR1 and CDR2 are MNHEY and SVGAGI. V shed 6 bases and J shed 8 bases, with 16 bases lying between them. The DNA for the CDR3 is TGTGCCAGCAGGTGGACGGCCACAGCGGGCTACACCTTC. It encodes CASRWTATAGYTF.

The rearrangement links TRBV28 to TRBJ2-1; 11 bases agree with TRBD2. The CDR3 has 15 amino acids. Germline lookup yields CDR1 MDHEN and CDR2 SYDVKM. V lost 3 bases, J lost 8 bases, and 6 bases stayed unmatched. The CDR3 reads CASSFVAGGPYEQFF. The CDR3 region has the DNA TGTGCCAGCAGTTTCGTAGCGGGAGGGCCCTATGAGCAGTTCTTC.

This clone was counted only a few times. The chain recombines TRBV4-2 with TRBJ2-6, with D perhaps TRBD1 (6 bases). The germline CDR1 and CDR2 sequences are LGHNA and YNFKEQ. The CDR3 contains 19 residues. V was cut by 4 bases and J by 0 bases, with 19 bases left in between. The CDR3: CASSLRGQNTPSGANVLTF. The CDR3 DNA reads TGTGCCAGCAGCCTGCGCGGACAGAATACTCCCTCTGGGGCCAACGTCCTGACTTTC.

This clone was picked up a small number of times. The CDR3 sequence: CASRDDRGWGYTF. CDR3 sequence (DNA): TGTGCCAGCAGGGACGACAGGGGCTGGGGCTACACCTTC. The V call is TRBV6-1, the J call TRBJ1-2; 8 nucleotides match TRBD1. Germline V gives CDR1 MNHNS, CDR2 SASEGT. V shed 6 bases, J shed 8 bases, and the junction held 8 bases outside the gene matches. CDR3 length equals 13 residues.

V gene TRBV2 combines with J gene TRBJ2-3; 11 bases align to TRBD1. Losses at the gene ends were 9 bases for V and 4 bases for J; bases not matched to a gene: 3. CDR1 is SNHLY and CDR2 is FYNNEI in the germline V gene. The CDR3 sequence is 13 residues long. In DNA, the CDR3 is TGTGCCAGATCGGGACAGGGGGCAGATACGCAGTATTTT. Amino acid sequence: CARSGQGADTQYF.